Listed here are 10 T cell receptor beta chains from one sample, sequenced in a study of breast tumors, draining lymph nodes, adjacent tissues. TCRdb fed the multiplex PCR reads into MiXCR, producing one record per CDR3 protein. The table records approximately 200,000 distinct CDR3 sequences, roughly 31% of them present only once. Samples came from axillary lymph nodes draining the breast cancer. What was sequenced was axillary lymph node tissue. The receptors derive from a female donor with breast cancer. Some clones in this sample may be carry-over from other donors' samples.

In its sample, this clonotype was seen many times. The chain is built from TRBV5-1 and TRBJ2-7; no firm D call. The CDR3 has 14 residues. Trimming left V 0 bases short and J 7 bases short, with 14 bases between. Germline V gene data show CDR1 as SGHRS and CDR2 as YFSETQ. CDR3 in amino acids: CASSLVPPPREQYF. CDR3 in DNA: TGCGCCAGCAGCTTGGTCCCCCCGCCTAGGGAGCAGTACTTC.

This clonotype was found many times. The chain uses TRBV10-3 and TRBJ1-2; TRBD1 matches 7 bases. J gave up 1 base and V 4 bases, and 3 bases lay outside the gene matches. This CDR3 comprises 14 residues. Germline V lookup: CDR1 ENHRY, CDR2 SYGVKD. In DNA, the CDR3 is TGTGCCATCAGTGTTTCAGGGGGTAACTATGGCTACACCTTC. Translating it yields CAISVSGGNYGYTF.

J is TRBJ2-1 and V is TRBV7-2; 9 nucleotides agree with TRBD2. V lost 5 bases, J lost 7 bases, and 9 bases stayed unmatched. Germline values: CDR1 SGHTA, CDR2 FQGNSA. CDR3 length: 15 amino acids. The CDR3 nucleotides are TGTGCCAGCAGCCACACGGGGAGCGGGGGGAATGAGCAGTTCTTC. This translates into CASSHTGSGGNEQFF.

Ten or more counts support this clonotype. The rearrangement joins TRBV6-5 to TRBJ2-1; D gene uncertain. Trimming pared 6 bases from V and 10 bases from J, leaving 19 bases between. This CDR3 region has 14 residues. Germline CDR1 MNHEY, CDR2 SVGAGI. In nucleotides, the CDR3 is TGTGCCAGCAGCCAGGACCCCGCGAGCCCGGAGCAGTTCTTC. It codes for CASSQDPASPEQFF.

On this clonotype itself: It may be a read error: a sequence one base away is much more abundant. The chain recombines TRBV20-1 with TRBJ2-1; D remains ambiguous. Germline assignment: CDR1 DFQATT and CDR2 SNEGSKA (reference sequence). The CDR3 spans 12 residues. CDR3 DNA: TGCAGTGCAATAGAGATGGCGCCAGAGCCGTTCTTC. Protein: CSAIEMAPEPFF.

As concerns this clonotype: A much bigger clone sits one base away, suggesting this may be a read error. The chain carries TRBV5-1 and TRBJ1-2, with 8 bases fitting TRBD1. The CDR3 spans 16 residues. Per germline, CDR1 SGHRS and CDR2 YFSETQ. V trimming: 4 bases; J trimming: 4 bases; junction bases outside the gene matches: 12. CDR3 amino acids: CASSRGQGAASYGYTF. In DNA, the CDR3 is TGCGCCAGCAGCCGCGGGCAGGGGGCAGCTAGCTATGGCTACACCTTC.

Here the CDR3 reads CASSLVGLTYEQYF. CDR3 nucleotide sequence: TGTGCCAGCAGCTTAGTCGGCCTCACCTACGAGCAGTACTTC. This chain links TRBV11-1 with TRBJ2-7; D is ambiguous. CDR3 size: 14 residues. Trimming took off 1 base at V and 2 bases at J, with 9 bases between the two ends. Germline-derived CDR1 and CDR2 are SGHAT and FQDESV (reference sequence).

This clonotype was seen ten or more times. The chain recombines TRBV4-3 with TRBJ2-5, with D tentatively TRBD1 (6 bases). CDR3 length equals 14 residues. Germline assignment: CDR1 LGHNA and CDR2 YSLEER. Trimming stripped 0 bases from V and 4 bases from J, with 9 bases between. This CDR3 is CASSQDLGGETQYF. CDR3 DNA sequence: TGCGCCAGCAGCCAAGATCTAGGGGGAGAGACCCAGTACTTC.

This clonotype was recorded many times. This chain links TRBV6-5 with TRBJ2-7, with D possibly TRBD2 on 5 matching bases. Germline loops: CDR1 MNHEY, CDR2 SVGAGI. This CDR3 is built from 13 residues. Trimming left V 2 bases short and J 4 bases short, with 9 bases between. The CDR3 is CASSYLAQYEQYF. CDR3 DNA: TGTGCCAGCAGTTACCTAGCCCAATACGAGCAGTACTTC.

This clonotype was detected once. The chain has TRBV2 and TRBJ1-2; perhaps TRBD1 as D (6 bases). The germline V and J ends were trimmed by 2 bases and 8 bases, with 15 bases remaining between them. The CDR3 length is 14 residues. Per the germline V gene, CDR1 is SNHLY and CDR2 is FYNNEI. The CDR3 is CASSERGGAGGYTF. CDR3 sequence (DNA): TGTGCCAGCAGTGAACGGGGGGGCGCGGGCGGCTACACCTTC. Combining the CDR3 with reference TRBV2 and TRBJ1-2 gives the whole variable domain EPEVTQTPSHQVTQMGQEVILRCVPISNHLYFYWYRQILGQKVEFLVSFYNNEISEKSEIFDDQFSVERPDGSNFTLKIRSTKLEDSAMYFCASSERGGAGGYTFGSGTRLTVV.